The 6 T cell receptor beta chains in this list originate from one sample, sequenced in a study of CD8+CD57+ T cells in acquired aplastic anemia (dated 2018 in TCRdb). Patients chosen for sequencing had shown expansion of CD8+CD57+ cells by flow cytometry. Sequenced using an Illumina HiSeq 2000. TCR beta VDJ combination and CDR3 sequence profiling used genomic DNA as the template. TCRdb applied fastp at Q25 and MiXCR to the public reads, then kept only in-frame beta chains. Each CDR3 protein gets just one entry, which takes the most common genes and DNA from the rows behind it. Here the sample has 170,000 or so distinct CDR3 sequences; roughly 50% occur a single time. Of the sample, about 30% falls within the top ten clones. The source material was sorted CD4+, CD8+, or CD8+CD57+ T cells (not recorded which) from PBMCs. The receptors derive from a human donor with aplastic anemia.

V gene TRBV7-9 combines with J gene TRBJ1-1; D might be TRBD1 (6 bases). CDR1 and CDR2 (germline): SEHNR, FQNEAQ (reference sequence). Between the trimmed V and J ends, which lost 5 bases and 5 bases, there was a span of 12 bases. This CDR3 has 13 amino acids. CDR3 DNA: TGTGCCAGCAGCCCCAACACAGGGACTGAAGCTTTCTTT. Translating it yields CASSPNTGTEAFF.

The chain recombines TRBV24-1 with TRBJ2-3; D call uncertain. The germline gives CDR1 KGHDR, CDR2 SFDVKD. V lost 12 bases to trimming and J lost 2 bases, with 5 bases between them. CDR3 length: 10 residues. This CDR3 reads CAGFTDTQYF. The CDR3 nucleotides read TGTGCCGGCTTCACAGATACGCAGTATTTT.

This clonotype was detected many times. The chain joins TRBV2 to TRBJ2-5; 7 bases align to TRBD2. Trimming at V came to 7 bases and at J to 8 bases, leaving 7 bases not matched to a gene. CDR1 SNHLY and CDR2 FYNNEI come from the germline V gene. The CDR3 extends over 12 amino acids. The CDR3 region is CASTGLVPTQYF. For the CDR3, the DNA is TGTGCCAGCACTGGACTAGTGCCCACCCAGTACTTC.

The chain couples TRBV10-2 to TRBJ2-7; 9 nucleotides agree with TRBD2. Germline V CDR1 and CDR2: WSHSY, SAAADI. The CDR3 totals 17 residues. Trimming at V came to 3 bases and at J to 3 bases, leaving 12 bases not matched to a gene. This CDR3 is CASSEGLAGGPCYEQYF. CDR3 DNA sequence: TGCGCCAGCAGTGAAGGCTTGGCGGGAGGGCCTTGCTACGAGCAGTACTTC.

This rearrangement joins TRBV20-1 to TRBJ2-7; D remains ambiguous. The germline V gene has CDR1 DFQATT and CDR2 SNEGSKA (reference sequence). The CDR3 is 13 amino acids. Trimming shortened V by 0 bases and J by 7 bases, and 13 bases separated the two germline ends. The CDR3 DNA is TGCAGTGCTAGAGATTTAGAGTTTCGGGAGCAGTACTTC. Translated: CSARDLEFREQYF.

The CDR3 nucleotides read TGTGCCAGCTGGGGGGGTCCGACCTACGAGCAGTACTTC. As protein: CASWGGPTYEQYF. This chain uses TRBV3-1 with TRBJ2-7; the match to TRBD2 covers 7 bases. Germline trimming cut 8 bases from V and 2 bases from J; bases unmatched to any gene: 6. The CDR3 is 13 amino acids. The germline gives CDR1 LGHDT, CDR2 YNNKEL (reference sequence).